Given below is one T cell receptor (beta chain) in context. No antigen is known for it. Trimming took off 3 bases at V and 4 bases at J, with 12 bases between the two ends. Germline V gives CDR1 SNHLY, CDR2 FYNNEI. The CDR3 consists of 14 residues. These data belong to a study of T cell responses to AZD1222 COVID-19 vaccine. Assay: immunoSEQ multiplex PCR; the TCRdb copy retains only in-frame clones and omits some. The sample yields 150,000 to 200,000 clones, about nine tenths seen once. The study's findings and limits: After the peak T cell response, and only then, were repertoires sampled.

The sequencing used peripheral blood, collected on day 0 of AZD1222 vaccination. This TCR derives from an adult in good health. The chain couples TRBV2 to TRBJ1-2, with D uncertain. The CDR3 DNA follows: TGTGCCAGCAGTGAGGACTCGTTGGGCTATGGCTACACCTTC. Encoded protein: CASSEDSLGYGYTF.